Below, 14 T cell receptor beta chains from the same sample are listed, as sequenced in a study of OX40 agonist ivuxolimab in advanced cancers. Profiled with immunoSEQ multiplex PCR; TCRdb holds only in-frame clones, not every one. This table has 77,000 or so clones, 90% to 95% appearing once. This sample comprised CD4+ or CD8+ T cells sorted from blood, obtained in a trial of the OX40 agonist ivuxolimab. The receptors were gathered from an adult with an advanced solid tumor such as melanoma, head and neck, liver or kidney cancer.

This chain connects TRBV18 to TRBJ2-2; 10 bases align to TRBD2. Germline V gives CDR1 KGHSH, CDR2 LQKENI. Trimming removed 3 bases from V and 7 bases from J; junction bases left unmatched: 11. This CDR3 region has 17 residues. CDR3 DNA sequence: TGTGCCAGCTCACCGGGGCTCACTAGCGGGATGGACGGGGAGCTGTTTTTT. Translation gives CASSPGLTSGMDGELFF.

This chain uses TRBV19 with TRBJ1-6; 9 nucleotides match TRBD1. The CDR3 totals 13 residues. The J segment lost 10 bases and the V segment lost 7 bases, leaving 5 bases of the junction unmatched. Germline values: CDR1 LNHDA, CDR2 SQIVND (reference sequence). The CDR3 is CASKRTGESPLHF. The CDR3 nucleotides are TGTGCCAGTAAACGGACAGGGGAATCACCCCTCCACTTT.

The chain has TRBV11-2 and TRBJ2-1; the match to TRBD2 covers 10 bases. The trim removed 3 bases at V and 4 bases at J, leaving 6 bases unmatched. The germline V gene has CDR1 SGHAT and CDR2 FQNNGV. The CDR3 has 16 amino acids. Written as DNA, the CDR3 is TGTGCCAGCAGCTTGCCTAGCGGGAGTGCGTACAATGAGCAGTTCTTC. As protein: CASSLPSGSAYNEQFF.

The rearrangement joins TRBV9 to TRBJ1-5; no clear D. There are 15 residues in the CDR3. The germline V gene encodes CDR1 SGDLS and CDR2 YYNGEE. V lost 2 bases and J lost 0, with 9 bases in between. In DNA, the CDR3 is TGTGCCAGCAGCGTTTCAGGTTCTAGCAATCAGCCCCAGCATTTT. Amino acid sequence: CASSVSGSSNQPQHF.

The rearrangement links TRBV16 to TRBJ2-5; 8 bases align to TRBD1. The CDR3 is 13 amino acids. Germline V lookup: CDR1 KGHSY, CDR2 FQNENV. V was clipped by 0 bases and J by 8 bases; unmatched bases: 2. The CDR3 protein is CASSQSTGETQYF. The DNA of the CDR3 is TGTGCCAGCAGCCAATCGACAGGGGAAACCCAGTACTTC.

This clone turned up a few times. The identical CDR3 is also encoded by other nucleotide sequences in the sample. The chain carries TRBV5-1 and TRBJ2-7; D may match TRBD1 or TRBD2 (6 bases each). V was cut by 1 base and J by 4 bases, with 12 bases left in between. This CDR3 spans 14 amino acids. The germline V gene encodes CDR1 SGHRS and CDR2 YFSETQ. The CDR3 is CASSLSGGSYEQYF. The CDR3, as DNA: TGCGCCAGCAGCTTGTCCGGGGGCAGTTACGAGCAGTACTTC.

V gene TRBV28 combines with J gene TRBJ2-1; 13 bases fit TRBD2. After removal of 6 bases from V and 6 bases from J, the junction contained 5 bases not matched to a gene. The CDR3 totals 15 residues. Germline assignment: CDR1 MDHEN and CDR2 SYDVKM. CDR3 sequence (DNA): TGTGCCAGCAGCCCCGGGACTAGCGGGGTCAATGAGCAGTTCTTC. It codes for CASSPGTSGVNEQFF.

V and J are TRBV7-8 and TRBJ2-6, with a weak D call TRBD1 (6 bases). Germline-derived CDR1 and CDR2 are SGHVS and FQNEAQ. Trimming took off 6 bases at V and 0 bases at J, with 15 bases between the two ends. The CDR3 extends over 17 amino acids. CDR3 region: CASRGRTAYSGANVLTF. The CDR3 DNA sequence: TGTGCCAGCAGAGGAAGGACAGCTTACTCTGGGGCCAACGTCCTGACTTTC. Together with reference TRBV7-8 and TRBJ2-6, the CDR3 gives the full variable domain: GAGVSQSPRYKVAKRGQDVALRCDPISGHVSLFWYQQALGQGPEFLTYFQNEAQLDKSGLPSDRFFAERPEGSVSTLKIQRTQQEDSAVYLCASRGRTAYSGANVLTFGAGSRLTVL.

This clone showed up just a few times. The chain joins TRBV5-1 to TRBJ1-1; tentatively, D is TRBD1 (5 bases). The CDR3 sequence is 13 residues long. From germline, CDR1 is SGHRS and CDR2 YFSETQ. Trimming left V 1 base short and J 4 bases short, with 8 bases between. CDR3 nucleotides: TGCGCCAGCAGCTTGAGCGGGGCCACTGAAGCTTTCTTT. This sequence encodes CASSLSGATEAFF.

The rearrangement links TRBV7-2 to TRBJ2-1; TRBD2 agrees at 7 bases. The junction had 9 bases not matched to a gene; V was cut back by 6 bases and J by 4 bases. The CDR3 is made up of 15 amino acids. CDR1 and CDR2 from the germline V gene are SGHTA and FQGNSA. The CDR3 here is CASRQASGSYNEQFF. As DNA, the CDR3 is TGTGCCAGCAGACAAGCTAGCGGTTCTTACAATGAGCAGTTCTTC. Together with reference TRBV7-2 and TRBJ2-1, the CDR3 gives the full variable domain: GAGVSQSPSNKVTEKGKDVELRCDPISGHTALYWYRQSLGQGLEFLIYFQGNSAPDKSGLPSDRFSAERTGGSVSTLTIQRTQQEDSAVYLCASRQASGSYNEQFFGPGTRLTVL.

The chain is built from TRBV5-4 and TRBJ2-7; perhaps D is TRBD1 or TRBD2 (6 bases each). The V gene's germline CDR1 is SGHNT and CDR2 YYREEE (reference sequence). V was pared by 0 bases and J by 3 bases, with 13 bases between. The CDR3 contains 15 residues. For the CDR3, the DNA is TGTGCCAGCAGCTTGGAAGGGGGGCGCGTCTACGAGCAGTACTTC. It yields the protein CASSLEGGRVYEQYF.

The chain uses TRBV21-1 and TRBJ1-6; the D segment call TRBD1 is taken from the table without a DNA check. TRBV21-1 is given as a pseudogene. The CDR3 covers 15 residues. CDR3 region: CASSMPTAGAVALHF. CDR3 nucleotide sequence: TGTGCCAGCAGCATGCCGACGGCAGGGGCGGTAGCCCTCCACTTT.

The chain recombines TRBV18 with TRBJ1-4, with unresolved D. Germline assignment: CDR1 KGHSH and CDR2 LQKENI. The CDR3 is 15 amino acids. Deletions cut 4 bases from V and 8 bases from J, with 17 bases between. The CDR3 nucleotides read TGTGCCAGCTCACTGGGTTCACTCCAAGGAGAAAAACTGTTTTTT. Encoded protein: CASSLGSLQGEKLFF. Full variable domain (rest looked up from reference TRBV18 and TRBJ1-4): NAGVMQNPRHLVRRRGQEARLRCSPMKGHSHVYWYRQLPEEGLKFMVYLQKENIIDESGMPKERFSAEFPKEGPSILRIQQVVRGDSAAYFCASSLGSLQGEKLFFGSGTQLSVL.

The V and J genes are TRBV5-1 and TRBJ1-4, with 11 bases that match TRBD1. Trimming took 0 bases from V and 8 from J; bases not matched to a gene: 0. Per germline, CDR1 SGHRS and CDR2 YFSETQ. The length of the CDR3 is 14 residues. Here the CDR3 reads CASSLGTGGEKLFF. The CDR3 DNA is TGCGCCAGCAGCTTGGGGACAGGGGGCGAAAAACTGTTTTTT.